The 13 T cell receptor beta chains listed next were all sequenced from one sample in a study of blood T cells in healthy people across ages. The second PCR ran roughly 7 to 12 cycles with a sample-barcoded 5' primer and J-beta primers. Via MiXCR, TCRdb re-called the 5' RACE reads, giving one row per CDR3 protein. The table lists approximately 690,000 distinct CDR3 sequences, around 54% of them singletons. The sample consisted of blood. These receptors originate from a man in his sixties in good health.

CDR3 loop: CASSFGQGASIYGYTF. CDR3 in DNA: TGTGCCAGCAGCTTCGGACAGGGGGCTTCGATCTATGGCTACACCTTC. The chain uses TRBV5-4 and TRBJ1-2, with 11 bases that match TRBD1. The V gene's germline CDR1 is SGHNT and CDR2 YYREEE (reference sequence). The J segment lost 4 bases and the V segment lost 2 bases, leaving 7 bases of the junction unmatched. The CDR3 is 16 residues long.

There are a few counts of this clonotype. This chain connects TRBV3-1 to TRBJ2-3; no firm D call. V was shortened by 4 bases and J by 4 bases, with 9 bases between the two germline ends. CDR1 is LGHDT, CDR2 YNNKEL, per germline (reference sequence). The CDR3 is 13 amino acids. The CDR3 DNA follows: TGTGCCAGCAGCCTATCGGGCCCAGATACGCAGTATTTT. Encoded protein: CASSLSGPDTQYF.

V gene TRBV7-9 combines with J gene TRBJ2-5; a possible D gene is TRBD2 (5 bases). The CDR3 loop spans 13 amino acids. Trimming pared 3 bases from V and 5 bases from J, leaving 10 bases between. Germline V gives CDR1 SEHNR, CDR2 FQNEAQ (reference sequence). The CDR3: CASSFTREETQYF. The CDR3 coding sequence is TGTGCCAGCAGCTTTACGAGGGAGGAGACCCAGTACTTC.

This clonotype was seen just once. The chain combines TRBV5-1 with TRBJ2-5; 7 bases align to TRBD2. CDR3 length: 14 amino acids. The trim removed 4 bases at V and 4 bases at J, leaving 7 bases unmatched. Germline V gene sequence: CDR1 SGHRS, CDR2 YFSETQ. The DNA for the CDR3 is TGCGCCAGCAGCGTGGGAGGGCTAGGAGAGACCCAGTACTTC. Amino acid sequence: CASSVGGLGETQYF.

As concerns this clonotype: The junction does not match germline at one end; this may be a read error. The rearrangement uses TRBV28 and TRBJ1-5; no clear D. CDR1 is MDHEN and CDR2 is SYDVKM in the germline V gene. The CDR3 consists of 15 residues. In DNA, the CDR3 is TGTGCCAGCAGCCTTATGGGGTATAGCGATCAGCCCCAGCATTTT. It specifies CASSLMGYSDQPQHF.

V is TRBV7-9 and J is TRBJ1-2; D remains ambiguous. The CDR3 is made up of 13 amino acids. CDR1 is SEHNR and CDR2 is FQNEAQ in the germline V gene (reference sequence). Trimming shortened V by 5 bases and J by 5 bases, and 12 bases separated the two germline ends. CDR3 DNA: TGTGCCAGCAGCGGAGGAGGGAAATATGGCTACACCTTC. It is translated as CASSGGGKYGYTF.

V gene TRBV5-1 combines with J gene TRBJ2-7; TRBD1 might be the D (9 bases). CDR3 length equals 15 residues. CDR1 and CDR2 from the germline V gene are SGHRS and YFSETQ. V was shortened by 4 bases and J by 3 bases, with 17 bases between the two germline ends. The CDR3 sequence: CASSPGGTGFYEQYF. The CDR3 DNA sequence: TGCGCCAGCAGCCCGGGGGGGACAGGGTTCTACGAGCAGTACTTC.

This clonotype was detected only a few times. Just one base apart from a much larger clone, this may be a read error. The genes are TRBV6-6 and TRBJ2-1; 9 bases map to TRBD2. The CDR3 totals 16 residues. Germline V gives CDR1 MNHNY, CDR2 SVGAGI (reference sequence). Trimming removed 4 bases from V and 8 bases from J; junction bases left unmatched: 12. CDR3 loop: CASSCSAGGGAYEQFF. The CDR3 nucleotides are TGTGCCAGCAGTTGCTCCGCTGGCGGGGGGGCCTATGAGCAGTTCTTC.

This rearrangement joins TRBV3-1 to TRBJ2-3; D possibly corresponds to TRBD1 (5 bases). This CDR3 contains 13 residues. V was shortened by 2 bases and J by 9 bases, with 12 bases between the two germline ends. Germline V CDR1 and CDR2: LGHDT, YNNKEL (reference sequence). The CDR3 region is CASSQWWGETQYF. Written as DNA, the CDR3 is TGTGCCAGCAGCCAATGGTGGGGCGAGACGCAGTATTTT.

This clonotype was detected only a few times. The chain employs TRBV3-1 and TRBJ2-5; D gene uncertain. Germline V CDR1 and CDR2: LGHDT, YNNKEL (reference sequence). The V end lost 4 bases, the J end lost 8 bases, and 11 bases lay between the germline ends. There are 12 residues in the CDR3. The CDR3, as DNA: TGTGCCAGCAGCCCCGAAGATAGAACCCAGTACTTC. Translation: CASSPEDRTQYF.

Here the CDR3 reads CASSDTSGPYSPLHF. The CDR3 nucleotides read TGTGCCAGCAGTGACACGTCGGGACCGTATTCACCCCTCCACTTT. The chain joins TRBV25-1 to TRBJ1-6; perhaps TRBD1 as D (5 bases). CDR3 length: 15 residues. Germline V gene sequence: CDR1 MGHDK, CDR2 SYGVNS. Trimming stripped 3 bases from V and 8 bases from J, with 14 bases between.

This sequence joins TRBV7-2 and TRBJ1-2; 9 bases agree with TRBD1. V lost 5 bases to trimming and J lost 2 bases; unmatched junction nucleotides: 6. The CDR3 loop spans 15 amino acids. Germline V gene sequence: CDR1 SGHTA, CDR2 FQGNSA. The CDR3 DNA follows: TGTGCCAGCAGCAACAGGGACAGGGTGAACTATGGCTACACCTTC. Translating gives CASSNRDRVNYGYTF.

This clonotype appeared a few times. The chain is built from TRBV6-2 or TRBV6-3 and TRBJ2-3; D might be TRBD2 (7 bases). The V and J ends lost 8 bases and 1 base respectively, with 16 bases between them. The CDR3 length is 15 residues. Germline-derived CDR1 and CDR2 are MNHEY and SVGEGT. Here the CDR3 reads CASGRGGGRTDTQYF. CDR3 nucleotide sequence: TGTGCCAGCGGCCGAGGGGGGGGCCGCACAGATACGCAGTATTTT.